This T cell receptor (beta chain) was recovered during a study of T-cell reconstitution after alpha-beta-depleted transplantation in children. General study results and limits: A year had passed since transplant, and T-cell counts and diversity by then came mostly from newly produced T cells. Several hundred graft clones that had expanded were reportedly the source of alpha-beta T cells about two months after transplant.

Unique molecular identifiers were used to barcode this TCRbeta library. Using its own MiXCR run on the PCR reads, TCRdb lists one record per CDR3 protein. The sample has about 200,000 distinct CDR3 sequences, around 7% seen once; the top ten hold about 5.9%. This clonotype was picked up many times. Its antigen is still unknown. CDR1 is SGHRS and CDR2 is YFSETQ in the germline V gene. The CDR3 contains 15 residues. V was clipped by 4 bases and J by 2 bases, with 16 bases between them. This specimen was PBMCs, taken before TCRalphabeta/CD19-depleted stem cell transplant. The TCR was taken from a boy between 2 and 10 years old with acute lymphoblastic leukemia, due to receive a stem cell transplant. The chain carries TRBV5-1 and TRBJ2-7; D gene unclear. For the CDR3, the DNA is TGCGCCAGCAGCGTAAAGCGAGGACCAGCCTACGAGCAGTACTTC. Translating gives CASSVKRGPAYEQYF.